What follows describes a single TCR beta chain. The target antigen is unknown. The method was immunoSEQ multiplex PCR; TCRdb's version includes in-frame clones alone and lacks a portion of them. The sample carries about 18,000 clones, around 80% recorded once. Positive magnetic bead selection was used to isolate CD4+ and CD8+ cells; purity was checked by flow cytometry. The germline V gene has CDR1 SGDLS and CDR2 YYNGEE. The length of the CDR3 is 14 residues. V lost 4 bases and J 2 bases, leaving 13 bases between the germline ends. The data were taken from a study of somatic mutations in cytotoxic T cells in rheumatoid arthritis. Study outcomes and limitations: Compared with age-matched healthy controls, rheumatoid arthritis patients did not differ significantly in CD8+ T-cell clonality.

V is TRBV9 and J is TRBJ2-7; D perhaps matches TRBD1 (5 bases). Input material: CD8+ T cells sorted from blood. This sequence originates from an adult with rheumatoid arthritis. The CDR3: CASSPLGVAYEQYF. The CDR3 DNA reads as TGTGCCAGCAGCCCCTTAGGGGTGGCCTACGAGCAGTACTTC.